Described below is a single TCR beta chain sequence and its context. This CDR3 region has 15 residues. Germline V CDR1 and CDR2: SGHVS, FQNEAQ. Trimming pared 1 base from V and 5 bases from J, leaving 11 bases between. Participant-reported clinical history was the basis for cohort assignment. Recovered status applied to Cohort 3 donors who had two consecutive negative PCRs. It also applied to those with clearance or with symptom resolution. The data were obtained in a study of blood T cell repertoires in COVID-19. Per the authors' pipeline: Amplified reference gene primers provided the basis for estimating nucleated cell counts. Sequencing used immunoSEQ multiplex PCR; TCRdb keeps in-frame clones, though not all of them. For V, J and clone size, that table is used; D and trimming come from the DNA. Of under 350,000 clones detected, under 95% appear once; the ten largest clones hold 2.6%.

This receptor was taken from a man aged 60-69 years who had recovered from COVID-19. Sequencing was performed on PBMCs or T cells enriched from blood (not recorded which). The rearrangement joins TRBV7-8 to TRBJ1-4, with D tentatively TRBD1 (6 bases). The CDR3 region is CASSLVAGVNEKLFF. Here the CDR3 DNA reads TGTGCCAGCAGCTTAGTGGCAGGGGTGAATGAAAAACTGTTTTTT.